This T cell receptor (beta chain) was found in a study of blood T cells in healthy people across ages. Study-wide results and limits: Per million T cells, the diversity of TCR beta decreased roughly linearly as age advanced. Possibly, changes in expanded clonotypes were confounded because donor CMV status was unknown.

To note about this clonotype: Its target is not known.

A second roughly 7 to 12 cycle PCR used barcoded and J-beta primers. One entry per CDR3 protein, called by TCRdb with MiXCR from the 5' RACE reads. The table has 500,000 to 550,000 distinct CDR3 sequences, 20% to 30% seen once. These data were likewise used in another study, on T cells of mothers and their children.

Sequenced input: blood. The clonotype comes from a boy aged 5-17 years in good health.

The DNA for the CDR3 is TGCAGTGCTAGAAGGGGGGCTCTAGACACTGAAGCTTTCTTT. Protein product: CSARRGALDTEAFF. The rearrangement uses TRBV20-1 and TRBJ1-1; the D gene is possibly TRBD1 (6 bases). This CDR3 is 14 amino acids long. V lost 2 bases to trimming and J lost 3 bases, with 13 bases between them. Germline assignment: CDR1 DFQATT and CDR2 SNEGSKA (reference sequence).